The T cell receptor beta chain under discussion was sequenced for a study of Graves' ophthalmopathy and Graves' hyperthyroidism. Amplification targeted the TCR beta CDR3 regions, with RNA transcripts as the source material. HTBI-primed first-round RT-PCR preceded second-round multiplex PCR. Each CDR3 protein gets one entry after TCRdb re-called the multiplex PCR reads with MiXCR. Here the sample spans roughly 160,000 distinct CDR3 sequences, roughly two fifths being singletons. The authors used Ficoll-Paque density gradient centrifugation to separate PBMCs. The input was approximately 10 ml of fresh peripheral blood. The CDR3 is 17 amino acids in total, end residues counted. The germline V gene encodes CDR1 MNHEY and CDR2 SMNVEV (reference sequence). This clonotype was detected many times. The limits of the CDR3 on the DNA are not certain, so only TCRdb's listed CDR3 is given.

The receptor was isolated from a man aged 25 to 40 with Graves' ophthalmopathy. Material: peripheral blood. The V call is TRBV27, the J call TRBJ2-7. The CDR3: CASRPPFGSAAAYEQYF.